These T cell receptor beta chains were read from a single sample in a study of T cells in localized non-small cell lung cancer. Sequenced by immunoSEQ multiplex PCR; TCRdb stores in-frame clones only, minus some. Among more than 100,000 clones listed, 70% to 90% were seen once. The sample in question was peripheral blood, obtained before any cancer treatment. The origin of the receptors is a female donor over 55 with stage I lung adenocarcinoma. The CDR3 runs from the conserved cysteine through the conserved F or W. A D gene is named only where the DNA matches it firmly. The size field is filled for only some rows; it gives once, few, many or a size class.

clone size | J gene | V gene | D gene | CDR3 protein | CDR3 DNA
once | TRBJ2-2 | TRBV7-9 | NA | CASSSGRHRGPRSTGELFF | TGTGCCAGCAGCTCAGGTAGGCACCGGGGGCCGCGGAGCACCGGGGAGCTGTTTTTT
few | TRBJ1-1 | TRBV19 | TRBD1 | CASSIDRERAEAFF | TGTGCCAGTAGTATTGACAGGGAGAGGGCTGAAGCTTTCTTT
NA | TRBJ2-7 | TRBV5-4 | TRBD2 | CASSRGLAGGQGGYEQYF | TGTGCCAGCAGCCGCGGACTAGCGGGAGGGCAAGGGGGCTACGAGCAGTACTTC
NA | TRBJ2-4 | TRBV28 | NA | CASSRQPNIQYF | TGTGCCAGCAGTCGACAGCCAAACATTCAGTACTTC
NA | TRBJ2-4 | TRBV28 | TRBD2 | CASSRRLAGGYIQYF | TGTGCCAGCAGCCGGCGACTAGCGGGAGGTTACATTCAGTACTTC
NA | TRBJ2-6 | TRBV7-3 | NA | CASSFSSSAALGANVLTF | TGTGCCAGCAGCTTTTCTTCAAGTGCAGCTCTGGGCGCCAACGTCCTGACTTTC
NA | TRBJ1-1 | TRBV6-5 | NA | CATSDNQGTEAFF | TGTGCCACCTCGGACAACCAGGGCACTGAAGCTTTCTTT
NA | TRBJ2-7 | TRBV7-8 | NA | CASSFGDIYEQYF | TGTGCCAGCAGCTTTGGGGACATTTACGAGCAGTACTTC
NA | TRBJ2-5 | TRBV2 | TRBD1 | CASRRHPGTGVETQYF | TGTGCCAGCAGACGACATCCCGGGACAGGGGTAGAGACCCAGTACTTC
NA | TRBJ2-3 | TRBV6-5 | TRBD1 | CASSYFDRADTQYF | TGTGCCAGCAGTTATTTCGACAGGGCGGATACGCAGTATTTT
few | TRBJ2-1 | TRBV6-6 | NA | CASSYSTSGGLEQFF | TGTGCCAGCAGTTACTCGACGAGTGGCGGCCTGGAGCAGTTCTTC
NA | TRBJ1-4 | TRBV4-1 | NA | CASSQELWGNEKLFF | TGCGCCAGCAGCCAAGAGTTATGGGGTAATGAAAAACTGTTTTTT
once | TRBJ2-3 | TRBV30 | TRBD2 | CAWLAGGTDTQYF | TGTGCCTGGCTAGCGGGAGGCACAGATACGCAGTATTTT
few | TRBJ1-1 | TRBV5-1 | TRBD1 | CASSFDRDTEAFF | TGCGCCAGCAGCTTTGACAGGGACACTGAAGCTTTCTTT
NA | TRBJ2-3 | TRBV12-5 | NA | CARARWDTQYF | TGTGCTAGGGCGCGGTGGGATACGCAGTATTTT
NA | TRBJ2-2 | TRBV5-1 | NA | CASSLDLVPGELFF | TGCGCCAGCAGCTTAGACCTGGTGCCCGGGGAGCTGTTTTTT
NA | TRBJ2-7 | TRBV6-1 | NA | CASSEIAGSIYEQYF | TGTGCCAGCAGTGAAATAGCAGGGAGTATCTACGAGCAGTACTTC
few | TRBJ1-3 | TRBV9 | NA | CASSEWGSSSGNTIYF | TGTGCCAGCAGCGAGTGGGGAAGCAGCTCTGGAAACACCATATATTTT
NA | TRBJ2-2 | TRBV12-5 | NA | CASGLFNGGGLFF | TGTGCTAGTGGTTTGTTTAATGGTGGTGGGCTGTTTTTT
NA | TRBJ1-4 | TRBV11-1 | NA | CASSSPTGIKRNEKLFF | TGTGCCAGCAGCTCACCTACAGGGATAAAGCGTAATGAAAAACTGTTTTTT
NA | TRBJ2-5 | TRBV2 | NA | CASSEFSGGGQETQYF | TGTGCCAGCAGTGAATTTTCAGGGGGGGGACAAGAGACCCAGTACTTC
NA | TRBJ1-1 | TRBV5-1 | NA | CASSWESGFEAFF | TGCGCCAGCAGCTGGGAGAGTGGGTTTGAAGCTTTCTTT
NA | TRBJ2-1 | TRBV5-1 | TRBD2 | CASSALAGGTYYNEQFF | TGCGCCAGCAGCGCCTTAGCGGGAGGGACCTACTACAATGAGCAGTTCTTC
NA | TRBJ2-7 | TRBV9 | NA | CASAPGPRGEQYF | TGTGCCAGCGCTCCGGGCCCCCGGGGCGAGCAGTACTTC
NA | TRBJ2-3 | TRBV5-5 | TRBD2 | CASSGYPAGGTDTQYF | TGTGCCAGCAGCGGGTACCCAGCGGGAGGGACAGATACGCAGTATTTT
few | TRBJ1-3 | TRBV25-1 | NA | CASSEQGNTIYF | TGTGCCAGCAGTGAACAGGGCAACACCATATATTTT
NA | TRBJ2-7 | TRBV25-1 | NA | CASKNPGEAEQYF | TGTGCCAGCAAGAACCCAGGGGAGGCCGAGCAGTACTTC
few | TRBJ2-3 | TRBV27 | TRBD1 | CASSLRDRMYTQYF | TGTGCCAGCAGTCTCCGGGACAGGATGTATACGCAGTATTTT
NA | TRBJ1-2 | TRBV11-2 | NA | CASSLVWGSGYTF | TGTGCCAGCAGCTTAGTTTGGGGTAGTGGCTACACCTTC
NA | TRBJ1-1 | TRBV19 | NA | CASSAKRGLGTEAFF | TGTGCCAGTAGTGCGAAAAGGGGTTTGGGCACTGAAGCTTTCTTT
NA | TRBJ2-3 | TRBV5-4 | NA | CASSSTHTDTQYF | TGTGCCAGCAGCTCAACACACACAGATACGCAGTATTTT
NA | TRBJ2-7 | TRBV30 | NA | CAWSTQNSYEQYF | TGTGCCTGGAGTACCCAAAACTCCTACGAGCAGTACTTC
NA | TRBJ2-3 | TRBV7-3 | NA | CASSFRRSTDTQYF | TGTGCCAGCAGCTTTCGCCGGAGCACAGATACGCAGTATTTT
NA | TRBJ1-5 | TRBV19 | NA | CASSITAPPAGHYSNQPQHF | TGTGCCAGTAGTATAACGGCCCCCCCGGCGGGACACTATAGCAATCAGCCCCAGCATTTT
NA | TRBJ2-7 | TRBV5-6 | NA | CASSLDESGVQQYF | TGTGCCAGCAGCTTGGACGAATCAGGCGTACAGCAGTACTTC
NA | TRBJ1-1 | TRBV27 | NA | CASSFSRGIAEAFF | TGTGCCAGCAGTTTTTCCAGGGGTATCGCTGAAGCTTTCTTT
NA | TRBJ2-7 | TRBV14 | NA | CASSPSKGGYSYEQYF | TGTGCCAGCAGCCCGAGCAAGGGGGGGTACTCCTACGAGCAGTACTTC
NA | TRBJ2-5 | TRBV9 | TRBD2 | CASSVGARGGQETQYF | TGTGCCAGCAGCGTCGGGGCAAGGGGAGGGCAAGAGACCCAGTACTTC
NA | TRBJ2-7 | TRBV7-3 | TRBD2 | CASSLGFGREAIYEQYF | TGTGCCAGCAGCTTGGGATTTGGGCGGGAGGCCATCTACGAGCAGTACTTC
NA | TRBJ2-2 | TRBV28 | TRBD2 | CASSSAGLNTGELFF | TGTGCCAGCAGTTCTGCGGGACTAAACACCGGGGAGCTGTTTTTT
NA | TRBJ2-3 | TRBV18 | TRBD2 | CASSPLGAGLTDTQYF | TGTGCCAGCTCACCATTAGGAGCGGGGCTCACAGATACGCAGTATTTT
NA | TRBJ2-7 | TRBV9 | NA | CASSVETRATYEQYF | TGTGCCAGCAGCGTAGAGACCCGGGCAACCTACGAGCAGTACTTC
NA | TRBJ2-7 | TRBV5-1 | TRBD1 | CASSQRQGYEQYF | TGCGCCAGCAGCCAAAGACAGGGGTACGAGCAGTACTTC
NA | TRBJ2-7 | TRBV19 | NA | CASSMTPSSYEQYF | TGTGCCAGTAGTATGACTCCGAGCTCCTACGAGCAGTACTTC
NA | TRBJ2-3 | TRBV9 | TRBD2 | CASSVGPGTSGSPQYF | TGTGCCAGCAGCGTAGGCCCCGGGACTAGCGGGAGCCCGCAGTATTTT
NA | TRBJ2-7 | TRBV6-4 | NA | CASRPFSPRRLAYEQYF | TGTGCCAGCAGACCCTTTTCACCGAGGCGACTAGCCTACGAGCAGTACTTC
NA | TRBJ1-2 | TRBV19 | NA | CASKGEGTSYGYTF | TGTGCCAGTAAGGGGGAGGGAACGAGCTATGGCTACACCTTC
NA | TRBJ2-7 | TRBV7-3 | NA | CASSLSGGNYEQYF | TGTGCCAGCAGCCTCTCCGGGGGTAACTACGAGCAGTACTTC
once | TRBJ2-2 | TRBV10-3 | NA | CASRLRDTGELFF | TGTGCCTCGCGCCTCCGGGATACCGGGGAGCTGTTTTTT
NA | TRBJ2-7 | TRBV6-5 | NA | CASGLQGLGGGEQYF | TGTGCCAGCGGCCTTCAGGGCCTTGGGGGTGGCGAGCAGTACTTC
NA | TRBJ1-5 | TRBV7-8 | NA | CASSLARGRENQPQHF | TGTGCCAGCAGCTTAGCCCGAGGCAGGGAGAATCAGCCCCAGCATTTT
NA | TRBJ2-2 | TRBV5-1 | NA | CASSLWLGGELFF | TGCGCCAGCAGCTTATGGTTAGGCGGGGAGCTGTTTTTT
once | TRBJ1-4 | TRBV28 | TRBD1 | CASGQGGEKLFF | TGTGCCAGTGGACAGGGTGGGGAAAAACTGTTTTTT
NA | TRBJ2-5 | TRBV7-4 | TRBD1 | CASSSERQGAEKTQYF | TGTGCCAGCAGCTCAGAACGACAGGGGGCTGAAAAGACCCAGTACTTC
NA | TRBJ2-5 | TRBV28 | NA | CASSISGTTQETQYF | TGTGCCAGCAGTATCTCCGGGACGACACAAGAGACCCAGTACTTC